The text below deals with one TCR beta chain. Antigen unknown. This record belongs to a study of cytomegalovirus exposure and HLA in healthy donors. Background on the study: A data release that came early held some 79 million unique TCRs from HLA-typed donors.

The PCR ran on 60 Vbeta and 13 Jbeta primers. Only in-frame clones appear in the TCRdb table, and some are missing; sequencing was by immunoSEQ multiplex PCR. The sample lists about 160,000 clones; approximately 78% were seen once. Findings and limits, study-wide: A later analysis linked a missense DCLRE1C variant to TCR beta V- and J-gene trimming. Across donors, presence/absence analyses took sequencing depth to be roughly uniform.

The CDR3 runs 17 residues. The germline V gene has CDR1 MGHRA and CDR2 YSYEKL. The V segment lost 3 bases and the J segment 9 bases; nucleotides outside the gene matches: 10. Specimen: PBMCs. The clonotype was recovered from a woman aged 18-29 years in good health and CMV-seronegative. The chain uses TRBV4-1 and TRBJ2-1; the match to TRBD2 covers 14 bases. The CDR3 reads CASSHLLMGLAGVEQFF. The DNA for the CDR3 is TGCGCCAGCAGCCATCTCTTAATGGGACTAGCGGGAGTTGAGCAGTTCTTC.